This entry lists 26 T cell receptor beta chains sequenced from one sample in a study of T cells in Graves' hyperthyroidism and ophthalmopathy. TCR beta CDR3 region amplification was performed from RNA transcripts. The TCR CDR3 first-round RT-PCR relied on the HTBI primer set. MiXCR was run by TCRdb on the multiplex PCR reads, yielding one entry per CDR3 protein. This table holds 490,000 or so distinct CDR3 sequences, 20% found once. Sequenced sample: blood. The receptors here all came from a man aged 40-55 years with Graves' ophthalmopathy.

The sample holds many counts of this clonotype. V gene TRBV11-2 combines with J gene TRBJ2-2; 7 bases are shared with TRBD1. Germline trimming cut 9 bases from V and 0 bases from J; bases unmatched to any gene: 4. Germline assignment: CDR1 SGHAT and CDR2 FQNNGV. The CDR3 is 14 residues long. This chain's CDR3 is CASVGQTNTGELFF. The DNA for the CDR3 is TGTGCCAGTGTGGGACAGACGAACACCGGGGAGCTGTTTTTT.

V usage is TRBV28 and J usage is TRBJ2-7, with TRBD2 identical over 9 bases. The germline V gene encodes CDR1 MDHEN and CDR2 SYDVKM. The V segment lost 3 bases and the J segment 2 bases; nucleotides outside the gene matches: 11. The CDR3 consists of 17 residues. The CDR3 nucleotides are TGTGCCAGCAGTTTCCGGGGCCCTAGCGGGGCTGCCTACGAGCAGTACTTC. This codes for CASSFRGPSGAAYEQYF.

This clonotype was detected ten times or more. V is TRBV5-1 and J is TRBJ1-1, with D maybe TRBD1 (6 bases). With 4 bases removed from V and 0 bases from J, the gap between germline ends came to 16 bases. Germline V CDR1 and CDR2: SGHRS, YFSETQ. This CDR3 comprises 16 residues. The CDR3 bases are TGCGCCAGCAGCATGAAGGGGGGGACCCTGAACACTGAAGCTTTCTTT. Amino acid sequence: CASSMKGGTLNTEAFF. Supplemented by reference TRBV5-1 and TRBJ1-1, the full variable domain reads KAGVTQTPRYLIKTRGQQVTLSCSPISGHRSVSWYQQTPGQGLQFLFEYFSETQRNKGNFPGRFSGRQFSNSRSEMNVSTLELGDSALYLCASSMKGGTLNTEAFFGQGTRLTVV.

This clonotype was detected ten times or more. V and J are TRBV20-1 and TRBJ2-7; D assignment may be TRBD1 or TRBD2 (5 bases each). The ends were cut back, 1 base at V and 0 bases at J, with 10 bases in the middle. CDR1 is DFQATT, CDR2 SNEGSKA, per germline (reference sequence). The CDR3 is 14 residues long. The CDR3 nucleotides read TGCAGTGCTAGAGTCGGGACCAACTCCTACGAGCAGTACTTC. Protein: CSARVGTNSYEQYF.

This clonotype turned up a few times. The J gene is TRBJ1-3, the V gene TRBV3-1; D not resolved. CDR1 LGHDT and CDR2 YNNKEL come from the germline V gene (reference sequence). V lost 0 bases to trimming and J lost 3 bases, with 6 bases between them. The CDR3 sequence is 14 residues long. DNA of the CDR3: TGTGCCAGCAGCCAAGATCTGGTTGGAAACACCATATATTTT. Translated: CASSQDLVGNTIYF.

A few counts support this clonotype. The chain has TRBV4-1 and TRBJ1-2; D unresolved. Per the germline V gene, CDR1 is MGHRA and CDR2 is YSYEKL. The V gene lost 0 bases and the J gene lost 1 base, with 9 bases spanning the gap. The CDR3 runs 15 residues. CDR3 in amino acids: CASSQDQDGNYGYTF. The DNA for the CDR3 is TGCGCCAGCAGCCAAGATCAAGACGGTAACTATGGCTACACCTTC.

The chain carries TRBV19 and TRBJ2-7; possibly TRBD2 for D (5 bases). Germline values: CDR1 LNHDA, CDR2 SQIVND (reference sequence). This CDR3 has 15 residues. Trimming cost V 5 bases and J 2 bases, with 16 bases left between them. In nucleotides, the CDR3 is TGTGCCAGTAGTTCCAGGTCCATCGGGGCCTACGAGCAGTACTTC. Translating it yields CASSSRSIGAYEQYF.

In this sample, this clonotype turned up once. The chain uses TRBV5-6 and TRBJ1-4, with D uncertain. This CDR3 is built from 13 residues. Germline V gives CDR1 SGHDT, CDR2 YYEEEE. Trimming removed 2 bases from V and 8 bases from J, with 10 bases in between. The CDR3 spells CASSFYSSEKLFF. In nucleotides, the CDR3 is TGTGCCAGCAGCTTCTATTCTAGCGAAAAACTGTTTTTT.

The table lists this clonotype with many counts. The genes are TRBV7-2 and TRBJ2-1; TRBD2 agrees at 11 bases. V was clipped by 9 bases and J by 0 bases; unmatched bases: 10. The CDR3 is 17 amino acids. Germline loops: CDR1 SGHTA, CDR2 FQGNSA. As DNA, the CDR3 is TGTGCCAGTAAGCTAGCGGGAGGACCCCCCTCCTACAATGAGCAGTTCTTC. Amino acid sequence: CASKLAGGPPSYNEQFF.

This clonotype was detected ten times or more. The chain carries TRBV7-9 and TRBJ2-2; TRBD2 might be the D (5 bases). The CDR3 has 12 residues. Germline assignment: CDR1 SEHNR and CDR2 FQNEAQ (reference sequence). Trimming left V 9 bases short and J 4 bases short, with 9 bases between. This CDR3 is CAREDLTGELFF. DNA of the CDR3: TGTGCCAGGGAGGACCTCACCGGGGAGCTGTTTTTT.

This clonotype was counted at least ten times. The genes are TRBV7-8 and TRBJ2-5; D is unresolved. The CDR3 is 16 amino acids. From germline, CDR1 is SGHVS and CDR2 FQNEAQ. V was clipped by 1 base and J by 0 bases, with 12 bases between them. Here the CDR3 reads CASSLGASWYQETQYF. The CDR3 DNA is TGTGCCAGCAGCTTAGGAGCCAGTTGGTACCAAGAGACCCAGTACTTC.

The chain joins TRBV7-9 to TRBJ2-5, with TRBD2 matching over 8 bases. There are 15 residues in the CDR3. J lost 2 bases, V lost 6 bases, and 8 bases had no gene match. Germline CDR1 and CDR2: SEHNR and FQNEAQ (reference sequence). The CDR3 region is CASRPRSGVQETQYF. Here the CDR3 DNA reads TGTGCCAGCAGGCCTCGTAGCGGGGTGCAAGAGACCCAGTACTTC.

J is TRBJ2-1 and V is TRBV11-2, with TRBD2 identical over 14 bases. CDR1 and CDR2 (germline): SGHAT, FQNNGV. The CDR3 is made up of 20 amino acids. The ends lost 8 bases at V and 5 bases at J; junction bases unmatched: 20. The CDR3 DNA reads TGTGCCAGCGGATACCCCCCTACCGGGACTAGCGGGAGTAATGACAATGAGCAGTTCTTC. It codes for CASGYPPTGTSGSNDNEQFF. The whole variable domain, remainder taken from reference TRBV11-2 and TRBJ2-1, is EAGVAQSPRYKIIEKRQSVAFWCNPISGHATLYWYQQILGQGPKLLIQFQNNGVVDDSQLPKDRFSAERLKGVDSTLKIQPAKLEDSAVYLCASGYPPTGTSGSNDNEQFFGPGTRLTVL.

V is TRBV10-3 and J is TRBJ1-4; possible D gene TRBD1, 6 bases. Germline V CDR1 and CDR2: ENHRY, SYGVKD. V was clipped by 4 bases and J by 4 bases, with 16 bases between them. The CDR3 has 16 amino acids. The CDR3: CAISGGTTGGNEKLFF. The CDR3, as DNA: TGTGCCATCAGTGGGGGGACGACAGGTGGTAATGAAAAACTGTTTTTT.

V and J are TRBV6-1 and TRBJ2-7; TRBD1 matches 11 bases. Germline V lookup: CDR1 MNHNS, CDR2 SASEGT. The CDR3 sequence is 14 residues long. The V segment lost 6 bases and the J segment 7 bases; nucleotides outside the gene matches: 8. Written as DNA, the CDR3 is TGTGCCAGCAGATCAGGACAGGGGGCAGGGGAGCAGTACTTC. Amino acid sequence: CASRSGQGAGEQYF.

V is TRBV19 and J is TRBJ2-3; D is ambiguous. The ends were cut back, 3 bases at V and 2 bases at J, with 9 bases in the middle. Germline V gene lookup returns CDR1 LNHDA and CDR2 SQIVND (reference sequence). The CDR3 extends over 14 amino acids. CDR3 residues: CASSMVDHTDTQYF. CDR3 in DNA: TGTGCCAGTAGTATGGTTGACCACACAGATACGCAGTATTTT.

This clonotype was observed a handful of times. The chain combines TRBV28 with TRBJ2-3, with 7 bases aligning to TRBD1. This CDR3 has 15 residues. V lost 2 bases, J lost 0 bases, and 2 bases stayed unmatched. Germline values: CDR1 MDHEN, CDR2 SYDVKM. The CDR3 DNA follows: TGTGCCAGCAGTTTACGGGACAGTAGCACAGATACGCAGTATTTT. It yields the protein CASSLRDSSTDTQYF.

This clonotype was picked up a small number of times. A junction end diverges from the germline sequence, so it may reflect a read error. This chain uses TRBV20-1 with TRBJ2-3; TRBD2 agrees at 7 bases. CDR3 length: 17 amino acids. Germline CDR1 DFQATT, CDR2 SNEGSKA (reference sequence). The CDR3 region is CSARDPSGGSLTDTQYF. CDR3 coding DNA: TGCAGTGCCAGAGATCCATCCGGGGGGAGCCTCACAGATACGCAGTATTTT.

This chain joins TRBV4-1 and TRBJ2-1; D is uncertain. V was pared by 5 bases and J by 0 bases, with 14 bases between. The CDR3 is 16 amino acids. Germline CDR1 and CDR2: MGHRA and YSYEKL. CDR3: CASSFVDLVSYNEQFF. CDR3 DNA sequence: TGCGCCAGCAGCTTTGTAGATTTAGTCTCCTACAATGAGCAGTTCTTC.

This clonotype was seen a handful of times. The gene calls are TRBV28 and TRBJ1-6; D is uncertain. The germline V gene has CDR1 MDHEN and CDR2 SYDVKM. V was cut by 8 bases and J by 4 bases, with 15 bases left in between. The CDR3 extends over 15 amino acids. The CDR3 region is CASYPSSGYNSPLHF. CDR3 sequence (DNA): TGTGCCAGCTACCCCTCTTCCGGATATAATTCACCCCTCCACTTT.

A remark on this clonotype: Given the absence of the conserved phenylalanine or tryptophan at the CDR3 end, a read error is likely. The chain is built from TRBV10-3 and TRBJ2-2; the match to TRBD2 covers 9 bases. Germline CDR1 reads ENHRY; CDR2 reads SYGVKD. The CDR3 has 13 amino acids. The ends lost 10 bases at V and 3 bases at J; junction bases unmatched: 3. CDR3 amino acids: CASGTSYTGELFS. The CDR3 DNA follows: TGTGCCAGCGGGACTAGCTACACCGGGGAGCTGTTTTCT.

This clonotype occurred a few times. CDR3 region: CASSVSTEPGGATNEKLFF. The CDR3 DNA sequence: TGTGCCAGCAGCGTTTCGACCGAACCGGGGGGTGCAACTAATGAAAAACTGTTTTTT. The chain employs TRBV9 and TRBJ1-4; the D gene is possibly TRBD1 (5 bases). This CDR3 has 19 residues. The germline CDR1 and CDR2 sequences are SGDLS and YYNGEE. Trimming pared 2 bases from V and 0 bases from J, leaving 20 bases between. The full variable domain, its missing parts supplied by reference TRBV9 and TRBJ1-4, is DSGVTQTPKHLITATGQRVTLRCSPRSGDLSVYWYQQSLDQGLQFLIQYYNGEERAKGNILERFSAQQFPDLHSELNLSSLELGDSALYFCASSVSTEPGGATNEKLFFGSGTQLSVL.

The rearrangement links TRBV9 to TRBJ2-3; the match to TRBD1 covers 9 bases. With 7 bases clipped from V and 2 bases from J, the junction kept 5 bases outside the gene matches. The V gene's germline CDR1 is SGDLS and CDR2 YYNGEE. The CDR3 is made up of 14 amino acids. CDR3 bases: TGTGCCAGCGGACAGGGGCGTAACACAGATACGCAGTATTTT. This translates into CASGQGRNTDTQYF. The whole variable domain, filled in from reference TRBV9 and TRBJ2-3, reads DSGVTQTPKHLITATGQRVTLRCSPRSGDLSVYWYQQSLDQGLQFLIQYYNGEERAKGNILERFSAQQFPDLHSELNLSSLELGDSALYFCASGQGRNTDTQYFGPGTRLTVL.

There are many counts of this clonotype. The chain links TRBV12-3 or TRBV12-4 to TRBJ2-1; D is ambiguous. The CDR3 consists of 13 residues. Trimming shortened V by 7 bases and J by 6 bases, and 13 bases separated the two germline ends. The CDR3 loop is CASTLTQSNEQFF. DNA of the CDR3: TGTGCCAGCACCCTAACCCAAAGCAATGAGCAGTTCTTC.

In this sample, this clonotype turned up many times. The chain links TRBV11-2 to TRBJ2-1; D call uncertain. The length of the CDR3 is 14 residues. V was cut by 2 bases and J by 8 bases, with 13 bases left in between. CDR1 and CDR2 from the germline V gene are SGHAT and FQNNGV. CDR3 amino acids: CASSLSPTRDEQFF. CDR3 bases: TGTGCCAGCAGCTTATCGCCCACCCGAGATGAGCAGTTCTTC.

V gene TRBV2 combines with J gene TRBJ2-5, with a possible D match to TRBD2 (5 bases). The germline V gene has CDR1 SNHLY and CDR2 FYNNEI. The V end lost 0 bases, the J end lost 4 bases, and 15 bases lay between the germline ends. This CDR3 has 16 amino acids. CDR3 region: CASSEAGVVLGETQYF. CDR3 bases: TGTGCCAGCAGTGAAGCCGGGGTAGTGCTCGGAGAGACCCAGTACTTC.